This T cell receptor beta chain was recorded in a study of blood T cell repertoires in COVID-19. Whole-study context: Some COVID-19 samples were acute and others convalescent; all came from the United States, Italy and Spain. The cDNA or gDNA used as material had been derived from T cells, B-cell-depleted T cells, or PBMCs.

Symptom resolution, clearance, or two negative PCRs marked the recovered donors of Cohort 3. This CDR3 comprises 16 residues. Trimming took 3 bases from V and 7 from J; bases not matched to a gene: 13. Germline loops: CDR1 DFQATT, CDR2 SNEGSKA (reference sequence). Sequencing used immunoSEQ multiplex PCR; TCRdb keeps in-frame clones, though not all of them. The data hold 250,000 to 350,000 clones, with less than 85% observed a single time. The receptor comes from a woman aged 45-65 years who had recovered from COVID-19. Sequenced input: PBMCs or T cells enriched from blood (not recorded which). This chain links TRBV20-1 with TRBJ2-7, with 12 bases matching TRBD2. In DNA form, the CDR3 reads TGCAGTGCTAGTTCTTACGGACTAGCGGGACCGGGGGAGCAGTACTTC. Translation: CSASSYGLAGPGEQYF.